This TCR beta chain was profiled in a study of neurological immune-mediated disorders. Libraries from sorted cells used 900,000 or so T cells (CD4+ or CD8+). The cDNA was produced through 5'RACE with 10-nucleotide random UMIs. A single run covered 15-18 subjects with over 190 million TCR-beta sequences. TCRdb reprocessed the 5' RACE reads via MiXCR and lists one record per CDR3 protein. The sample comprises more than 30,000 distinct CDR3 sequences, about 3.8% of which are singletons, and about 23% rests with the top ten. The study's findings and limits: The most TCR clonal expansion was seen in HTLV-1-associated myelopathy, whereas the least was seen in multiple sclerosis, below the level in healthy controls.

The ends were cut back, 3 bases at V and 5 bases at J, with 11 bases in the middle. CDR1 SGHRS and CDR2 YFSETQ come from the germline V gene. The CDR3 loop spans 13 amino acids. This clonotype was seen many times. Its antigen is not known. Sequencing input: CD4+ T cells from blood. The chain combines TRBV5-1 with TRBJ1-1; D possibly corresponds to TRBD1 (5 bases). The receptor's source is a woman aged 40 to 50 in good health. CDR3 in amino acids: CASSSSGDTEAFF. CDR3 coding DNA: TGCGCCAGCAGCTCGTCGGGGGATACTGAAGCTTTCTTT. The variable domain in full, completed from reference TRBV5-1 and TRBJ1-1, reads KAGVTQTPRYLIKTRGQQVTLSCSPISGHRSVSWYQQTPGQGLQFLFEYFSETQRNKGNFPGRFSGRQFSNSRSEMNVSTLELGDSALYLCASSSSGDTEAFFGQGTRLTVV.